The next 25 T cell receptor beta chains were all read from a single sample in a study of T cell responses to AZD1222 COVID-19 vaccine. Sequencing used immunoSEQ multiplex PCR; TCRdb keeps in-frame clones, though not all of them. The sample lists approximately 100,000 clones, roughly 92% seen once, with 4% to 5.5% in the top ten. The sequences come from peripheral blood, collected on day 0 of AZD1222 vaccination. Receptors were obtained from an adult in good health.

DNA for the CDR3: TGTGCCAGCAGCGCCCGGGACAGGGATGTCTACGAGCAGTACTTC. Amino acids: CASSARDRDVYEQYF. The chain carries TRBV5-6 and TRBJ2-7, with 9 bases aligning to TRBD1. CDR1 is SGHDT, CDR2 YYEEEE, per germline. The V gene end was trimmed by 4 bases and the J gene end by 3 bases; junction bases not matched to a gene: 8. The CDR3 is 15 amino acids.

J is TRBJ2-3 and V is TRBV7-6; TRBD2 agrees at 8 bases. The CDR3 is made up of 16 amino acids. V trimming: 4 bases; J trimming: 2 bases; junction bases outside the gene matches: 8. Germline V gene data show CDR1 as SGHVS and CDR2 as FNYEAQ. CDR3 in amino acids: CASSSVAGRPTDTQYF. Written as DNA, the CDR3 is TGTGCCAGCAGCTCCGTAGCGGGGAGGCCCACAGATACGCAGTATTTT.

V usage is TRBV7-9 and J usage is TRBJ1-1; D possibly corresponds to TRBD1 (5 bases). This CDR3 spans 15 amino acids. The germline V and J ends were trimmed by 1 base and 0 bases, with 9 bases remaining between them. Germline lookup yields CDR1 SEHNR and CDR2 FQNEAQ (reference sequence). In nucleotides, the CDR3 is TGTGCCAGCAGCTTAGAGGGGCTGATGAACACTGAAGCTTTCTTT. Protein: CASSLEGLMNTEAFF. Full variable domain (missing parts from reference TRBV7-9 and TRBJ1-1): DTGVSQNPRHKITKRGQNVTFRCDPISEHNRLYWYRQTLGQGPEFLTYFQNEAQLEKSRLLSDRFSAERPKGSFSTLEIQRTEQGDSAMYLCASSLEGLMNTEAFFGQGTRLTVV.

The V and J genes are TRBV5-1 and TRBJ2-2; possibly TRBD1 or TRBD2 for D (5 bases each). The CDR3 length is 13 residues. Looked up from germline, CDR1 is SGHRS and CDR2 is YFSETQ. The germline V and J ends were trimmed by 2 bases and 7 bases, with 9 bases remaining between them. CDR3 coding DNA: TGCGCCAGCAGCTTTCGAGGGGACGGGGAGCTGTTTTTT. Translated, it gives CASSFRGDGELFF.

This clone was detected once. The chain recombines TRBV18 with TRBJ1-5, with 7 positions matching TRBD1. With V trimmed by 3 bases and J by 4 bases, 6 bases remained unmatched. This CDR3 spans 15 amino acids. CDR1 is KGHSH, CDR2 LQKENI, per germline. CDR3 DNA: TGTGCCAGCTCACCGGGGTTACAGGGGAATCAGCCCCAGCATTTT. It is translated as CASSPGLQGNQPQHF.

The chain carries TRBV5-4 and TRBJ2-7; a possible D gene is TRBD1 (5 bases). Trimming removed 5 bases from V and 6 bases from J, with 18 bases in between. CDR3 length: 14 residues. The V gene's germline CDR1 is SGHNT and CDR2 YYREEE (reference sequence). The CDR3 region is CASRNLGASVEQYF. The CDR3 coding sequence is TGTGCCAGCAGGAACTTAGGGGCGTCGGTCGAGCAGTACTTC.

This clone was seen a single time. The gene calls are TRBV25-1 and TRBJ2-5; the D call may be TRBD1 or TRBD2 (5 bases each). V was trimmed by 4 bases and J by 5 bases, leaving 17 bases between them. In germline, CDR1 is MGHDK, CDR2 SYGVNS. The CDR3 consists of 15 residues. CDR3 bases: TGTGCCAGCAGTGTCGGGACCGCTCAGTGGGAGACCCAGTACTTC. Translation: CASSVGTAQWETQYF.

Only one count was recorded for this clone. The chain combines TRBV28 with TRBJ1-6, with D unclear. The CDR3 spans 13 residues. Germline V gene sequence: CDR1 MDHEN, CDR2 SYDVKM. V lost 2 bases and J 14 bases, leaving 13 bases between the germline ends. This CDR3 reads CASSLTLGWALHF. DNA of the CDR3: TGTGCCAGCAGTTTAACCCTCGGGTGGGCCCTCCACTTT.

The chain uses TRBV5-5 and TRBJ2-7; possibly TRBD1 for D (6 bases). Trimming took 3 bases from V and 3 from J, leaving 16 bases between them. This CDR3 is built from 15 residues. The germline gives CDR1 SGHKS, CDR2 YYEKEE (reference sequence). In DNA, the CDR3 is TGTGCCAGCAGCTCAAGGAACAGGGACCTCTACGAGCAGTACTTC. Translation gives CASSSRNRDLYEQYF.

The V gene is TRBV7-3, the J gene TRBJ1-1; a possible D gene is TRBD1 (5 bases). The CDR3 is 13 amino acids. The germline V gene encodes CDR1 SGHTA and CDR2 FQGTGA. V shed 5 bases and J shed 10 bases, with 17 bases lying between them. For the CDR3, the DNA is TGTGCCAGCAGCCTGGGACCGGGCTCGGGAGCTTTCTTT. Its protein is CASSLGPGSGAFF.

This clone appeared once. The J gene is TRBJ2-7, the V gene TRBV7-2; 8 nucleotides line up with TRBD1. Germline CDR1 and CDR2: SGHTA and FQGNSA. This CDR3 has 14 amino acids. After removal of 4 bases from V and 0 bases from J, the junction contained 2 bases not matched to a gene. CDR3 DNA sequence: TGTGCCAGCAGCTGGACAGGGACCTCCTACGAGCAGTACTTC. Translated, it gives CASSWTGTSYEQYF. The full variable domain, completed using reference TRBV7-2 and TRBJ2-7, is GAGVSQSPSNKVTEKGKDVELRCDPISGHTALYWYRQSLGQGLEFLIYFQGNSAPDKSGLPSDRFSAERTGGSVSTLTIQRTQQEDSAVYLCASSWTGTSYEQYFGPGTRLTVT.

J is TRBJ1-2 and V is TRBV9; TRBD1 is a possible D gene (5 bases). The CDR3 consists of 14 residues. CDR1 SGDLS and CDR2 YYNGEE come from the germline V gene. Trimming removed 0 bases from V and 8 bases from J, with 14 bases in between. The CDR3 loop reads CASSVGGSPRGYTF. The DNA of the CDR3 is TGTGCCAGCAGCGTAGGGGGCAGTCCGAGAGGCTACACCTTC.

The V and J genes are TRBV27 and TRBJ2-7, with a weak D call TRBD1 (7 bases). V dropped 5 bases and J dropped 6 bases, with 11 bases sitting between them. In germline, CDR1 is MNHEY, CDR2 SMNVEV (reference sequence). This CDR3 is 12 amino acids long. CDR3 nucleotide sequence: TGTGCCAGCAGTCACAGGGGAGGCGAGCAGTACTTC. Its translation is CASSHRGGEQYF.

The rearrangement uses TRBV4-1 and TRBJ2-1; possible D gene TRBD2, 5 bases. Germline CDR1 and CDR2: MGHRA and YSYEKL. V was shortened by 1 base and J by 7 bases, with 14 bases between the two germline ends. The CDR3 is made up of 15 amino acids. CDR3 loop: CASSQGVGPGNEQFF. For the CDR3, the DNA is TGCGCCAGCAGCCAAGGTGTCGGCCCGGGGAATGAGCAGTTCTTC.

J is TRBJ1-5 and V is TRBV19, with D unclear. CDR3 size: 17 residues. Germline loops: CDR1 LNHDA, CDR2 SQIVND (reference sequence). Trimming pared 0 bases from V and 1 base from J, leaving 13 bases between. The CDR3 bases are TGTGCCAGTAGTATAGATGGGTCGGGGTTGAGCAATCAGCCCCAGCATTTT. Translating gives CASSIDGSGLSNQPQHF.

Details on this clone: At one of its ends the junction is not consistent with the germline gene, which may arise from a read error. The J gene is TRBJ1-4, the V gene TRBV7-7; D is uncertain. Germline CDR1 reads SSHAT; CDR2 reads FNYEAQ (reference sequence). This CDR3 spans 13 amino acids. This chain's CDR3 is CASSLFDGEKLFF. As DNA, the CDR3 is TGTGCTAGCAGCTTATTCGATGGAGAAAAACTGTTTTTT.

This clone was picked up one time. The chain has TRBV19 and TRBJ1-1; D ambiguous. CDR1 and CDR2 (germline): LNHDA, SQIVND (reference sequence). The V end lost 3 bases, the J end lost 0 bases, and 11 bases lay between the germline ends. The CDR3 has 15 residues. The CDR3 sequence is CASSISYSMNTEAFF. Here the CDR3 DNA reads TGTGCCAGTAGTATCAGCTACAGCATGAACACTGAAGCTTTCTTT.

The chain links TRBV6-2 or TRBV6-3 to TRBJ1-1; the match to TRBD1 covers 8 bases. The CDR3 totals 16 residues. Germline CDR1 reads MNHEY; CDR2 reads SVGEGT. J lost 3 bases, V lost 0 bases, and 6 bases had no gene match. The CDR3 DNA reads TGTGCCAGCAGTTACTCAGGCAGGGGGCTGGACACTGAAGCTTTCTTT. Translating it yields CASSYSGRGLDTEAFF.

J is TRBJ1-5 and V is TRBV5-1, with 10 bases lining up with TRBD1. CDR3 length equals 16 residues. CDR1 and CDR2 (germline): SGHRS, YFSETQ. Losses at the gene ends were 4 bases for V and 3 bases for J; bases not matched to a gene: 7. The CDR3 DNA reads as TGCGCCAGCAGCCGACAGGGGGCGCATCCCAATCAGCCCCAGCATTTT. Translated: CASSRQGAHPNQPQHF.

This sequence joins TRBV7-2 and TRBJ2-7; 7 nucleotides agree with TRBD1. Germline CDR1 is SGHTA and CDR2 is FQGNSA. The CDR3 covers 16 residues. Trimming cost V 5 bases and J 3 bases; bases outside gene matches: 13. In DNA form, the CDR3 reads TGTGCCAGCAGCCGGAGTATTAGGGACAGCCACTACGAGCAGTACTTC. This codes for CASSRSIRDSHYEQYF.

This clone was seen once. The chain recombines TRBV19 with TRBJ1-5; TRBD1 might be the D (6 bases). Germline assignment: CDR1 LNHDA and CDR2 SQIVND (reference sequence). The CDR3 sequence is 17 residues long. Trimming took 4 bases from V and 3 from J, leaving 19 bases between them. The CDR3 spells CASSRIPQGPNNQPQHF. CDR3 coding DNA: TGTGCCAGTAGTAGAATTCCACAGGGCCCCAACAATCAGCCCCAGCATTTT.

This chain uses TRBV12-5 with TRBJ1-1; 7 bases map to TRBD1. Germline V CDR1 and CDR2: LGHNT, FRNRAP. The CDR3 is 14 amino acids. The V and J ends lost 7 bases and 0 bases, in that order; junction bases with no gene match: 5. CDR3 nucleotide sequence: TGTGCTAGTGCTTCGGGACAGCTGAACACTGAAGCTTTCTTT. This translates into CASASGQLNTEAFF.

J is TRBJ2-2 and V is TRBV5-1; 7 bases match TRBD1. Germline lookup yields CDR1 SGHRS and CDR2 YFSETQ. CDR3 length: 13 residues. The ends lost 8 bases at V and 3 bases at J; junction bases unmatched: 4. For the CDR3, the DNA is TGCGCCAGTCACACAGGGGACACCGGGGAGCTGTTTTTT. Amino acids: CASHTGDTGELFF.

The CDR3 DNA reads as TGTGCCAGCAGTTACTGGCAGAACACTGAAGCTTTCTTT. Amino acids: CASSYWQNTEAFF. This rearrangement joins TRBV6-5 to TRBJ1-1, with D unclear. Looked up from germline, CDR1 is MNHEY and CDR2 is SVGAGI. The CDR3 contains 13 residues. V was cut by 1 base and J by 1 base, with 4 bases left in between.

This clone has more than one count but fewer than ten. The DNA for the CDR3 is TGTGCCAGCAGTTACCGGGACACAAGCAATTACGAGCAGTACTTC. It yields the protein CASSYRDTSNYEQYF. The V and J genes are TRBV6-5 and TRBJ2-7, with TRBD1 as a possible D gene (6 bases). The germline CDR1 and CDR2 sequences are MNHEY and SVGAGI. Trimming removed 2 bases at V and 4 bases at J, with 15 bases between. The CDR3 runs to 15 residues.